The clone carrying this TCR beta chain was counted between two and nine times. This CDR3 region has 14 residues. The V end was cut by 0 bases, the J end by 5 bases, with 11 bases between. Per the germline V gene, CDR1 is SGHNT and CDR2 is YENEEA. This entry belongs to a study of blood T cell repertoires in COVID-19. Sequencing used immunoSEQ multiplex PCR; TCRdb keeps in-frame clones, though not all of them. The sample consists of 120,000 to 150,000 clones, around 76% of them appearing once. The sequence was obtained from a man in his fifties or sixties with acute or convalescent COVID-19. The sample was peripheral blood. V and J are TRBV11-3 and TRBJ2-7; tentatively, D is TRBD2 (5 bases). CDR3 sequence: CASSLDFASNEQYF. CDR3 nucleotides: TGTGCCAGCAGCTTAGACTTCGCTAGCAACGAGCAGTACTTC.